The following is a T cell receptor (beta chain) sequence with its context. The sample is drawn from a study of blood T cell repertoires in COVID-19. This CDR3 has 15 residues. Germline V CDR1 and CDR2: SGHDN, FVKESK. The V end lost 4 bases, the J end lost 1 base, and 11 bases lay between the germline ends. Assay used: immunoSEQ multiplex PCR; TCRdb lists only in-frame clones, some missing. The table lists 320,000 or so clones, roughly 88% of them singletons, with over 4.5% in the top ten. J is TRBJ2-1 and V is TRBV14; D is perhaps TRBD1 (6 bases). Sequences were obtained from PBMCs or T cells enriched from blood (not recorded which). This receptor was identified in a man aged 25 to 45 who had recovered from COVID-19. CDR3 sequence (DNA): TGTGCCAGCAGCCCGCCGGGACAATCCTACAATGAGCAGTTCTTC. Translated, it gives CASSPPGQSYNEQFF.